This TCR beta chain comes out of a study of cytomegalovirus exposure and HLA in healthy donors (dated by TCRdb to the late 2010s). Turning to the overall study: An earlier analysis of 587 of the donors reported 276 Gb of sequence data and 117 million unique TCR beta sequences obtained from about 179 million T cells. The later analysis used no new phenotypic data to find candidate immune exposures, relying instead on TCR beta sequences and their occurrence across donors. The number of typed donors differed by locus: roughly 629-640 for A, B, C, DRB1 and DQB1; some 500 for DQA1; 606 for DPA1; and approximately 450 for DPB1. An earlier analysis of approximately 630 of the donors applied high-throughput TCR beta sequencing to assess whether each TCR beta V gene segment acted as functional or pseudogenic. The study was designed to test whether signatures of past pathogen exposure could be identified by cataloging public T cell receptors. Donor age, sex, ethnicity and CMV serostatus were collected together with the repertoire data. A later genetic analysis used genome-wide SNP genotypes for about 60% of the roughly 670 donors, treating that subset as a discovery cohort. Among about 360 genotyped donors of the cohort, an average of approximately 240,000 unique TCR beta nucleotide sequences were sequenced per donor, around a sixth of them non-productive. Because of strong linkage in the cohort, roughly five DR-DQ haplotypes were treated as single units for association and clustering. To predict cytomegalovirus infection status, the study brought together high-throughput TCR immunosequencing, statistical association of individual TCRs with disease status, and machine learning. In a later analysis, previously published TCR beta repertoires from fewer than 750 donors were re-analyzed and high-resolution HLA genotyping was added so that TCR occurrence patterns could be studied. Of the roughly 400 genotyped donors, approximately 83% fell in the genetic ancestry cluster associated with self-reported Caucasian donors. A separate validation cohort of over 95 different subjects was used in addition to the 666-subject first cohort. Every repertoire in the discovery cohort had been generated on one and the same sequencing platform. HLA typing covered class I and class II loci at four-digit resolution. The T cell repertoires of 666 subjects were profiled by immunosequencing and related to cytomegalovirus serostatus. About 280 gigabases of sequencing data and tens of millions of unique TCR sequences were included in an early release covering roughly 700 HLA-typed donors. Beyond this particular receptor, the publication reports: A later analysis associated roughly 17,000 TCR beta sequences with specific HLA alleles at a false discovery rate of 0.05. Strong co-occurrence of HLA alleles, especially DR and DQ, made assigning TCR associations to individual alleles difficult. Because HLA typing was missing for some donors at each locus, association tests included only the typed subset. According to a later analysis, most CMV-associated TCR beta chains appeared to be HLA-restricted, and the HLA associations seemed to be driven largely by CMV exposure. In vitro tests confirmed that a few of the cytomegalovirus-associated TCR beta chains recognize cytomegalovirus antigens. The cohort was sequenced for TCR beta chains only, and without alpha or paired-chain data the features that could be detected were limited. It was suggested by the authors that the approach could potentially be generalized to other disease states and immunological phenotypes. The classifier was reported to diagnose cytomegalovirus status with high specificity and sensitivity in both the original cohort and the validation cohort. In a later analysis, the rate of TCR association differed among HLA loci, with DRB1 alleles having the most associated TCRs and HLA-C alleles having the fewest. CMV serostatus was the only immune exposure information available for the cohort. In a later genetic analysis, fewer N-insertions in productive TCRs were reported among donors in an Asian-associated ancestry cluster than the approximately 670-donor mean. A further reported finding was that TCR beta sequences accurately predicted the HLA-A and HLA-B alleles for most subjects in the first cohort. An association between a missense DCLRE1C variant and V-gene and J-gene trimming of TCR beta chains was found in a later genetic analysis and replicated in an independent cohort. Presence/absence analyses assumed roughly uniform sequencing depth across donors, an assumption that may not hold. The earlier analysis of fewer than 750 of the donors excluded fewer than 20 rarely observed V segments, including chromosome 9 orphons, because counts were too low. In a later analysis, several top co-occurrence clusters were reported to appear linked to parvovirus B19, influenza, CMV and Epstein-Barr virus. Broadly in line with IMGT annotations, most TCR beta V segments showed up in productive rearrangements about 87% or about 30% of the time in an earlier analysis of around 550 of the donors. Most TCR sequences were seen in very few donors, while some public TCRs were found in many individuals. In the study, around 150 TCR beta chains were listed as associated with cytomegalovirus. A cluster of highly shared sequence variants was judged likely to represent a technical artifact of the sequencing pipeline. Compared with equally common non-associated chains, HLA-associated TCR beta chains in a later analysis were more clonally expanded and had lower generation probabilities. Linkage disequilibrium might explain the correlated functional status among segregating V segments, but an unknown experimental factor could not be ruled out.

In total, 500 to 700 healthy bone marrow donors made up the cohort. Cohort members were all nominally healthy when sampled, although unrecorded immune exposures were likely present. The donor was CMV seronegative and was included in the group of hundreds of seronegative cohort members. A peripheral blood sample was provided by each donor, and peripheral blood mononuclear cells were used for TCR beta sequencing. The Qiagen DNeasy Blood Extraction Kit was used to extract genomic DNA from the blood cell samples. Library preparation employed the immunoSEQ multiplex PCR assay. For the multiplex PCR, a mixture combining 60 forward primers for TCR Vbeta segments and 13 reverse primers for TCR Jbeta segments was used. The CDR3 region of rearranged TCR beta genes was amplified from genomic DNA by a multiplex PCR assay. The amplified TCR beta libraries were sequenced on the Illumina HiSeq System as 87-base-pair reads. The authors processed their data as follows. In a later analysis, some 80 million unique TCR beta chains were counted across the approximately 640 repertoires, and approximately 11 million of these chains were shared by at least two donors. Raw reads were error-corrected and collapsed into unique sequences with a nearest-neighbor algorithm that merged closely related sequences to remove PCR and sequencing errors. V, D and J gene segments were assigned by aligning CDR3 sequences to IMGT reference sequences. Each retained sequence needed at least a six-nucleotide match to both a V gene segment and a J gene segment. A rearrangement was called productive if the CDR3 had no stop codons and remained in frame with V and J, and every other rearrangement was called non-productive. Following IMGT convention, CDR3 was defined as the stretch from the second conserved V-encoded cysteine to the conserved J-encoded phenylalanine. The earlier analysis of about 590 of the donors excluded sequences that lacked an unambiguous match to a single V gene segment. In an earlier analysis of almost 600 of the donors, a V segment was called functional when productive rearrangements were above 56.7%, and segregating when the standard deviation between donors exceeded 5%. A statistical classification framework was built for diagnosing cytomegalovirus status from the catalog of TCR beta chain sequences. In a later analysis, TCR nucleotide sequences were compared against IMGT/GENE-DB human TR gene sequences so that V and J genes could be assigned. Using the TCRdist pipeline, a later analysis assigned CDR3 sequences along with most-parsimonious VDJ recombination scenarios. In a later analysis, each TCR beta chain was defined by its CDR3 amino acid sequence together with its V-gene family, and reads lacking a unique V-gene family were excluded. In a later analysis, 550 to 650 highly shared, low-generation-probability nucleotide sequences were removed to address suspected cross-contamination and a sequencing artifact. For each public chain, a later analysis derived a clonal expansion index from normalized ranks of inferred template counts within each repertoire. A later analysis computed generation probabilities with a VDJ recombination model fitted to out-of-frame rearrangements, and checked the results against IGoR. A later analysis scored TCR-TCR, TCR-HLA and TCR-CMV co-occurrence with hypergeometric tests, applying a repertoire-size bias correction to TCR pairs. A later analysis estimated false discovery rates by permuting HLA or CMV assignments 20 times. In a later analysis, co-occurring TCRs were grouped with DBSCAN, and TCRdist sequence similarity was added when clustering was performed within HLA-allele-positive subsets. Repertoires with fewer than 30,000 or more than 120,000 public chains, plus five repertoires with anomalous nucleotide sharing, were excluded from co-occurrence clustering. The clones in this table, taken by TCRdb from immuneACCESS, are in-frame only. Not every clone is retained; where verified, under half of the shortfall comes from an unresolved V gene, and the cause of the rest is unknown. V, J and clone size were drawn from that table, and D and trimming were deduced from the DNA. For this sample there are about 50,000 clones; approximately 77% appear just once. The ten largest clonotypes hold around 9.1% of the sample.

A remark on this clone: Its antigen is not yet known. Nothing much larger sits one base from this clone, and base qualities are not available.

This sequence was found in a woman aged 45 to 65 in good health and CMV-seronegative. The specimen was PBMCs.

The DNA sequence is as follows: TGTGCCTGTCACAGGGCTTCTGGGGCCAACGTCCTGACTTTC. Its translation is CACHRASGANVLTF. The rearrangement joined TRBV30 to TRBJ2-6, with TRBD1 as a weak D call on 6 bases. The CDR3 spans 14 residues, from the cysteine through the phenylalanine. The DNA shown is the 42-base CDR3, in frame from base 1. As encoded in the germline V gene (reference sequence), CDR1 is GTSNPN while CDR2 is SVGIG. V drops 6 bases and J drops 1 base, leaving 10 bases in between.